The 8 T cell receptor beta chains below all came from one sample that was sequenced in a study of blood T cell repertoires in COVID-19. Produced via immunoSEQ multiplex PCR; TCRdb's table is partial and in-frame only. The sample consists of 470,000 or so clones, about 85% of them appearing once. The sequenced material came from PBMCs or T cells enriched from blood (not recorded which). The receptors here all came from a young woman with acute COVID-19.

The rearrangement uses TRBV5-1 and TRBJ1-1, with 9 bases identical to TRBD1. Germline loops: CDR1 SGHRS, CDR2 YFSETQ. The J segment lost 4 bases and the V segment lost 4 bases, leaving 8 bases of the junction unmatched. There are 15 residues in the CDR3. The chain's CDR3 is CASSLLQGAGTEAFF. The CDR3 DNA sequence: TGCGCCAGCAGCCTTCTACAGGGGGCCGGCACTGAAGCTTTCTTT.

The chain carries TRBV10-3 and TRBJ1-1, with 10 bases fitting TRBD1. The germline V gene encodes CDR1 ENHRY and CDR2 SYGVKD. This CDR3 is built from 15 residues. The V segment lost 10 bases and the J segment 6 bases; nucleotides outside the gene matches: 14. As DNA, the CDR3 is TGTGCCAGCTCAGAGCCGGGACAGGGGAGGGCTGAAGCTTTCTTT. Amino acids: CASSEPGQGRAEAFF.

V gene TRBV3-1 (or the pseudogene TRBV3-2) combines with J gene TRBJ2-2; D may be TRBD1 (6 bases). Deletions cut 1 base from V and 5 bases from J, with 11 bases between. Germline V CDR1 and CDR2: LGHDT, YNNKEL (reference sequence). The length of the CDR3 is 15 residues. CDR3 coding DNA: TGTGCCAGCAGCCAAGTGGACAGATTGACCGGGGAGCTGTTTTTT. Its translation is CASSQVDRLTGELFF.

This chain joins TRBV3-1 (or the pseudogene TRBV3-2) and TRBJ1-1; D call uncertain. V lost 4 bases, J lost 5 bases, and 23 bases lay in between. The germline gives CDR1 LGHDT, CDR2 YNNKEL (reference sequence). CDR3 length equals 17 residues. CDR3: CASSPTTRGRSITEAFF. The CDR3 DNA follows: TGTGCCAGCAGCCCAACTACCAGAGGGAGGTCAATTACTGAAGCTTTCTTT.

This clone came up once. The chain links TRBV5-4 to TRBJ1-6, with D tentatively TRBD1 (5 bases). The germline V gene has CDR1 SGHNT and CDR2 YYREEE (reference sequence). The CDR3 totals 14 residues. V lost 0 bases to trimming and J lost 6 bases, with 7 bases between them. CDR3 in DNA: TGTGCCAGCAGCTTGGGCAGGGCTAATTCACCCCTCCACTTT. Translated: CASSLGRANSPLHF.

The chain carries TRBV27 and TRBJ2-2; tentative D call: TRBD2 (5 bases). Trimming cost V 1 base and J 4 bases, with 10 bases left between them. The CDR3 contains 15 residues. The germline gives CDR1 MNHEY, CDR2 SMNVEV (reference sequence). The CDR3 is CASSLLTGGTGELFF. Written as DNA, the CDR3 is TGTGCCAGCAGTTTATTAACCGGAGGCACCGGGGAGCTGTTTTTT.

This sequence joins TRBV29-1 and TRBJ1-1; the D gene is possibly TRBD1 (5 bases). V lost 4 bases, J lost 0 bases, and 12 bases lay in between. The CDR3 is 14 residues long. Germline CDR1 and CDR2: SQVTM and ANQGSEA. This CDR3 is CSVAGGSMNTEAFF. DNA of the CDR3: TGCAGCGTTGCGGGGGGTTCCATGAACACTGAAGCTTTCTTT. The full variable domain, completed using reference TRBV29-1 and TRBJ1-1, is SAVISQKPSRDICQRGTSLTIQCQVDSQVTMMFWYRQQPGQSLTLIATANQGSEATYESGFVIDKFPISRPNLTFSTLTVSNMSPEDSSIYLCSVAGGSMNTEAFFGQGTRLTVV.

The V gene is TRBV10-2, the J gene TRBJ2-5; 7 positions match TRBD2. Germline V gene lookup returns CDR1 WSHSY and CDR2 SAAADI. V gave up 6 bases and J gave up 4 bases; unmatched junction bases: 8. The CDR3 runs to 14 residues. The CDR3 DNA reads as TGCGCCAGCAGAAACGGGGGGTTCTCAGAGACCCAGTACTTC. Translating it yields CASRNGGFSETQYF.